The 10 T cell receptor beta chains below come from one sample, sequenced in a study of T-cell reconstitution after alpha-beta-depleted transplantation in children. The TCRbeta library was prepared with unique molecular identifiers. TCRdb reprocessed the PCR reads with MiXCR, giving one entry per CDR3 protein. The data show 200,000 to 300,000 distinct CDR3 sequences, approximately 12% seen once. The sequenced sample was PBMCs from the stem cell graft donor, obtained from the stem cell graft. These receptor sequences come from a human donor who donated a stem cell graft to a child with acute lymphoblastic leukemia.

This clonotype was recorded many times. This CDR3 is CASSGQGRNEQFF. CDR3 DNA: TGCGCCAGCAGTGGACAGGGGCGGAATGAGCAGTTCTTC. V is TRBV5-1 and J is TRBJ2-1; 9 bases agree with TRBD1. This CDR3 has 13 residues. Per the germline V gene, CDR1 is SGHRS and CDR2 is YFSETQ. V was pared by 5 bases and J by 7 bases, with 4 bases of the junction left unmatched. Together with reference TRBV5-1 and TRBJ2-1, the CDR3 gives the full variable domain: KAGVTQTPRYLIKTRGQQVTLSCSPISGHRSVSWYQQTPGQGLQFLFEYFSETQRNKGNFPGRFSGRQFSNSRSEMNVSTLELGDSALYLCASSGQGRNEQFFGPGTRLTVL.

This clonotype came up many times. V gene TRBV24-1 combines with J gene TRBJ2-1, with D possibly being TRBD1 or TRBD2 (5 bases each). V dropped 1 base and J dropped 0 bases, with 12 bases sitting between them. The length of the CDR3 is 17 residues. The V gene's germline CDR1 is KGHDR and CDR2 SFDVKD. CDR3 nucleotides: TGTGCCACCAGTGATTTAGGGCAGGGAGCCTCCTACAATGAGCAGTTCTTC. It specifies CATSDLGQGASYNEQFF.

This clonotype was seen ten or more times. This rearrangement joins TRBV5-1 to TRBJ2-1, with 13 bases fitting TRBD2. V was clipped by 0 bases and J by 6 bases; unmatched bases: 18. The CDR3 contains 21 residues. Germline lookup yields CDR1 SGHRS and CDR2 YFSETQ. The CDR3 nucleotides read TGCGCCAGCAGCTTGGTTGTCGGACTAGCGGGAGAAGTGCGGGTGATCAATGAGCAGTTCTTC. Its protein is CASSLVVGLAGEVRVINEQFF.

This clonotype was seen repeatedly, ten times or more. The chain is built from TRBV21-1 and TRBJ2-2. TRBV21-1 corresponds to a pseudogene. The CDR3 sequence is 16 residues long. In DNA form, the CDR3 reads TGTGCCAGCAGCAAAGGGAGAGGCAGAAAGACCGGGGAGCTGTTTTTT. It is translated as CASSKGRGRKTGELFF.

This clonotype was found many times. V is TRBV12-5 and J is TRBJ2-1; 9 bases line up with TRBD2. The CDR3 is 17 residues long. CDR1 is LGHNT, CDR2 FRNRAP, per germline. V shed 4 bases, J shed 0 bases, and the junction held 7 bases outside the gene matches. As DNA, the CDR3 is TGTGCTAGTGGTTCTGCCTTTAGCGGGAGCTCCTACAATGAGCAGTTCTTC. Its translation is CASGSAFSGSSYNEQFF.

This clonotype was counted many times. The CDR3 DNA follows: TGTGCCAGCAGCCCCGCGGGACAGGGCTACGAGCAGTACTTC. Amino acids: CASSPAGQGYEQYF. The gene calls are TRBV7-9 and TRBJ2-7, with 9 bases lining up with TRBD1. Germline V gene lookup returns CDR1 SEHNR and CDR2 FQNEAQ (reference sequence). There are 14 residues in the CDR3. V lost 5 bases to trimming and J lost 3 bases; unmatched junction nucleotides: 5.

This clonotype was detected ten times or more. The chain carries TRBV9 and TRBJ2-5; D is unresolved. V lost 0 bases and J lost 0, with 6 bases in between. Looked up from germline, CDR1 is SGDLS and CDR2 is YYNGEE. The CDR3 contains 14 residues. The CDR3 here is CASSVEQYQETQYF. Written as DNA, the CDR3 is TGTGCCAGCAGCGTAGAACAATACCAAGAGACCCAGTACTTC.

This clonotype was recorded at least ten times. The chain recombines TRBV5-1 with TRBJ2-1, with 10 bases fitting TRBD1. J lost 0 bases, V lost 3 bases, and 3 bases had no gene match. Looked up from germline, CDR1 is SGHRS and CDR2 is YFSETQ. This CDR3 has 16 amino acids. The CDR3 nucleotides are TGCGCCAGCAGCTGGACAGGGGGGAGCTCCTACAATGAGCAGTTCTTC. It yields the protein CASSWTGGSSYNEQFF. Complete variable domain (other parts from reference TRBV5-1 and TRBJ2-1): KAGVTQTPRYLIKTRGQQVTLSCSPISGHRSVSWYQQTPGQGLQFLFEYFSETQRNKGNFPGRFSGRQFSNSRSEMNVSTLELGDSALYLCASSWTGGSSYNEQFFGPGTRLTVL.

The rearrangement links TRBV11-2 to TRBJ2-1; a weak D match, TRBD2 (6 bases). Trimming stripped 5 bases from V and 3 bases from J, with 11 bases between. Per the germline V gene, CDR1 is SGHAT and CDR2 is FQNNGV. The CDR3 is made up of 14 amino acids. CDR3 bases: TGTGCCAGCAGCCCCCGGGACTTCTACAATGAGCAGTTCTTC. This sequence encodes CASSPRDFYNEQFF. The complete variable domain, with remaining parts taken from reference TRBV11-2 and TRBJ2-1, reads EAGVAQSPRYKIIEKRQSVAFWCNPISGHATLYWYQQILGQGPKLLIQFQNNGVVDDSQLPKDRFSAERLKGVDSTLKIQPAKLEDSAVYLCASSPRDFYNEQFFGPGTRLTVL.

This clonotype appeared many times. The chain is built from TRBV7-9 and TRBJ2-1; D remains ambiguous. V lost 1 base, J lost 10 bases, and 8 bases lay in between. CDR1 is SEHNR, CDR2 FQNEAQ, per germline (reference sequence). CDR3 length: 12 residues. The CDR3 DNA is TGTGCCAGCAGCTTAGAATCTGACGAGCAGTTCTTC. Protein product: CASSLESDEQFF.